This T cell receptor (beta chain) was sequenced during a study of siplizumab effects on memory and regulatory T cells. The V gene's germline CDR1 is SQVTM and CDR2 ANQGSEA. This CDR3 contains 12 residues. V lost 6 bases and J lost 5; bases outside the gene matches: 7. Study-wide findings and caveats: Unstimulated subsets accounted for the mapping of only a minor share of the clones that were alloreactive. Greater diversity than memory cells seemed evident in naive T cells, which also appeared to be major alloresponse contributors. Siplizumab, the agent tested, significantly reduced alloreactive sequences traceable to unstimulated CD4+ memory cells. Relative to controls at 25% to 30%, mappable alloreactive CD4+ clones exhibited a mean Treg-derived proportion of approximately 68% with siplizumab.

Note on this clone: The antigen is not known.

TCRdb's copy holds only in-frame clones and misses some; the assay was immunoSEQ multiplex PCR. Of over 80,000 clones in the sample, 80% to 90% were seen once. Material for sequencing was Tregs sorted from blood. The TCR originated in a human donor in good health. The chain carries TRBV29-1 and TRBJ2-7; 7 bases line up with TRBD2. For the CDR3, the DNA is TGCAGCGTCACCCTGGGGGGGGACGAGCAGTACTTC. Its translation: CSVTLGGDEQYF.